This TCR beta chain was captured by sequencing in a study of beta chain features in type 1 diabetes. Whole-study results and caveats: The study found moderately but significantly shorter TCRB CDR3s in all four CD4+ subsets of Type 1 diabetes patients.

This clone was counted between two and nine times. Its antigen remains unidentified. V shed 3 bases and J 2 bases; nucleotides not matched to a gene: 2. CDR1 is MRHNA and CDR2 is SNTAGT in the germline V gene. This CDR3 comprises 15 residues. As every portion of the isolated RNA was reverse transcribed, the sequencing read expressed TCRB transcripts. The repertoire was sequenced with immunoSEQ multiplex PCR; TCRdb's copy has only in-frame clones and lacks some. The sample lists under 950,000 clones, 15% to 20% occurring once. The chain carries TRBV6-4 and TRBJ2-1, with 9 bases matching TRBD2. The sequence was obtained from a young woman in good health. Sequences were obtained from naive CD4+ T cells from blood. The CDR3 spells CASSEREGPYNEQFF. The CDR3, as DNA: TGTGCCAGCAGTGAGCGGGAGGGCCCCTACAATGAGCAGTTCTTC.